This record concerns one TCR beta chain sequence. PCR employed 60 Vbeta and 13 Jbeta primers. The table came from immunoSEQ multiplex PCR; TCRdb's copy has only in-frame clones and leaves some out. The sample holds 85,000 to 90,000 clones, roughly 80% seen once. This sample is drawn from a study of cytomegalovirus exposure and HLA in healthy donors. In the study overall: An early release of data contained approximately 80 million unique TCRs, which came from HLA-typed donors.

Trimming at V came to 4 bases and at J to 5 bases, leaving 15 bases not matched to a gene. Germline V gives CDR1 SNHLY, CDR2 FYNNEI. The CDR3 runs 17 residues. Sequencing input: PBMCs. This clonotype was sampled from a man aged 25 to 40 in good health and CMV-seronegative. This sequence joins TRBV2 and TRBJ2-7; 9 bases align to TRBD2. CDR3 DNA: TGTGCCAGCAGTGGGGGGCGGGGGGGAGTCGAGGGCGACGAGCAGTACTTC. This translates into CASSGGRGGVEGDEQYF.